The sequence of this T cell receptor beta chain was determined in a study of shared clonotypes between healthy human individuals. Overall study: With ages of 18 to 49, the donors were two women and a few men.

CDR3 length: 13 amino acids. V gave up 6 bases and J gave up 5 bases, with 13 bases separating them. Germline V CDR1 and CDR2: SEHNR, FQNEAQ (reference sequence). Measured with immunoSEQ multiplex PCR; TCRdb has only the in-frame clones, and not every one. Here the sample spans approximately 2,000,000 clones, roughly 93% being singletons. CD45RO-negative cells were positively selected for CCR7, leaving out terminally differentiated effector memory CD45RA+ cells. Every donor, a Caucasian adult, lived in Nashville, Tennessee. J is TRBJ1-2 and V is TRBV7-9, with a possible D match to TRBD1 (5 bases). This TCR derives from a man aged 18 to 35 in good health. Some clones in this sample may be carry-over from other donors' samples. The sample comprised naive CD8+ T cells from PBMCs. Written as DNA, the CDR3 is TGTGCCAGCAGGCCTGACAGCGATTATGGCTACACCTTC. Translating it yields CASRPDSDYGYTF.